A selection of T cell receptor beta chains follows, all from one sample in a study of blood T cell repertoires in COVID-19. Assay used: immunoSEQ multiplex PCR; TCRdb lists only in-frame clones, some missing. The sample shows 150,000 or so clones, about 85% of them seen only once. Sequencing input: PBMCs or T cells enriched from blood (not recorded which). The source is a woman between 40 and 55 years old who had been exposed to COVID-19. Each CDR3 is given with its conserved first and last residue. The order of the fields is clone size, D gene, J gene, V gene, CDR3 protein, CDR3 DNA. D genes are given only for firm matches. Clone size is stated in some rows and not others, as once, few, many or a class when expanded.

clone size: .
D gene: TRBD1
J gene: TRBJ1-6
V gene: TRBV5-4
CDR3 protein: CASSNRGSPLHF
CDR3 DNA: TGTGCCAGCAGCAACAGGGGTTCACCCCTCCACTTT

clone size: once
D gene: TRBD1
J gene: TRBJ1-6
V gene: TRBV13
CDR3 protein: CASSSARDRGRDHHF
CDR3 DNA: TGTGCCAGCAGCTCAGCCCGGGACAGGGGCCGAGATCACCACTTT

clone size: once
D gene: TRBD1
J gene: TRBJ1-1
V gene: TRBV9
CDR3 protein: CASSVGYRGNEDTEAFF
CDR3 DNA: TGTGCCAGCAGCGTAGGGTACAGGGGGAATGAGGACACTGAAGCTTTCTTT

clone size: .
D gene: .
J gene: TRBJ2-3
V gene: TRBV24-1
CDR3 protein: CATSESPSEGEDTDTQYF
CDR3 DNA: TGTGCCACCAGTGAAAGTCCCTCAGAGGGAGAAGACACAGATACGCAGTATTTT

clone size: .
D gene: TRBD2
J gene: TRBJ2-3
V gene: TRBV5-1
CDR3 protein: CASSSPIQREGPRTDTQYF
CDR3 DNA: TGCGCCAGCAGCTCCCCTATTCAGCGGGAGGGCCCTCGCACAGATACGCAGTATTTT

clone size: .
D gene: TRBD1
J gene: TRBJ2-5
V gene: TRBV5-8
CDR3 protein: CASSLFAGGLAETQYF
CDR3 DNA: TGTGCCAGCAGCTTGTTTGCAGGGGGCCTGGCCGAGACCCAGTACTTC

clone size: once
D gene: .
J gene: TRBJ2-2
V gene: TRBV27
CDR3 protein: CASSPGGFGTGELFF
CDR3 DNA: TGTGCCAGCAGCCCTGGAGGGTTTGGCACCGGGGAGCTGTTTTTT

clone size: .
D gene: .
J gene: TRBJ2-2
V gene: TRBV9
CDR3 protein: CASSGQMYRELFF
CDR3 DNA: TGTGCCAGCAGCGGCCAGATGTATCGGGAGCTGTTTTTT

clone size: .
D gene: .
J gene: TRBJ2-7
V gene: TRBV13
CDR3 protein: CASSLGQIDYEQYF
CDR3 DNA: TGTGCCAGCAGCCTTGGACAGATAGACTACGAGCAGTACTTC

clone size: once
D gene: .
J gene: TRBJ1-1
V gene: TRBV9
CDR3 protein: CASTRGGNTEAFF
CDR3 DNA: TGTGCCAGCACCCGGGGGGGGAACACTGAAGCTTTCTTT

clone size: .
D gene: .
J gene: TRBJ1-4
V gene: TRBV28
CDR3 protein: CASSAGLQGKLFF
CDR3 DNA: TGTGCCAGCAGTGCCGGACTTCAAGGGAAACTGTTTTTT

clone size: .
D gene: TRBD1
J gene: TRBJ1-2
V gene: TRBV2
CDR3 protein: CASLRQGVRGGYTF
CDR3 DNA: TGTGCCAGCCTCCGGCAGGGGGTGAGGGGTGGCTACACCTTC

clone size: .
D gene: TRBD1
J gene: TRBJ1-2
V gene: TRBV4-1
CDR3 protein: CASSPDRVNGYTF
CDR3 DNA: TGCGCCAGCAGCCCCGACAGGGTCAATGGCTACACCTTC

clone size: .
D gene: .
J gene: TRBJ1-1
V gene: TRBV6-5
CDR3 protein: CASSYLLGGTEAFF
CDR3 DNA: TGTGCCAGCAGTTACCTCCTCGGGGGGACTGAAGCTTTCTTT

clone size: .
D gene: TRBD1
J gene: TRBJ2-5
V gene: TRBV5-1
CDR3 protein: CASSLAATGVLIQETQYF
CDR3 DNA: TGCGCCAGCAGCTTGGCGGCGACAGGGGTTTTAATCCAAGAGACCCAGTACTTC

clone size: .
D gene: TRBD2
J gene: TRBJ2-7
V gene: TRBV28
CDR3 protein: CASSLGGRGYEQYF
CDR3 DNA: TGTGCCAGCAGTTTAGGCGGGAGGGGGTACGAGCAGTACTTC

clone size: .
D gene: TRBD2
J gene: TRBJ2-4
V gene: TRBV6-5
CDR3 protein: CASSSSGRGGKNIQYF
CDR3 DNA: TGTGCCAGCAGTTCCTCGGGACGGGGGGGAAAAAACATTCAGTACTTC

clone size: .
D gene: .
J gene: TRBJ2-7
V gene: TRBV20-1
CDR3 protein: CSASASAGEQYF
CDR3 DNA: TGCAGTGCTAGTGCCAGCGCCGGTGAGCAGTACTTC

clone size: once
D gene: TRBD1
J gene: TRBJ2-1
V gene: TRBV5-1
CDR3 protein: CASRPQGANYNEQFF
CDR3 DNA: TGCGCCAGCAGGCCACAGGGGGCGAACTACAATGAGCAGTTCTTC

clone size: .
D gene: .
J gene: TRBJ2-7
V gene: TRBV27
CDR3 protein: CASSLVSSYEQYF
CDR3 DNA: TGTGCCAGCAGTTTAGTTAGCTCCTACGAGCAGTACTTC

clone size: few
D gene: .
J gene: TRBJ2-2
V gene: TRBV4-3
CDR3 protein: CASSQEQWSRTANTGELFF
CDR3 DNA: TGCGCCAGCAGCCAAGAACAGTGGTCACGTACCGCGAACACCGGGGAGCTGTTTTTT